These T cell receptor beta chains were read from a single sample in a study of T cells expressing NK-cell markers. TCRdb re-called the 5' RACE reads; one entry per CDR3 protein, DNA not given. The table for this sample gives a few hundred thousand distinct CDR3 sequences. The sample taken for sequencing was blood T cells: a sorted CD56 or NKG2C T cell subset, CD4+ or CD8+ T cells, or bulk PBMC T cells (not recorded which). All receptors come from a man aged 18 to 30 in good health. Both conserved end residues are part of each CDR3.

J gene	V gene	CDR3 protein
TRBJ2-1	TRBV15	CATSRTGTGENEQFF
TRBJ1-1	TRBV29-1	CSVLGHRGWNTEAFF
TRBJ1-6	TRBV7-2	CASSLANSPLHF
TRBJ2-5	TRBV6-5	CASSSVTQSDETQYF
TRBJ2-4	TRBV11-2	CASSFTGALAKNIQYF
TRBJ1-5	TRBV27	CASSFGRNQPQHF
TRBJ2-1	TRBV25-1	CASSENHRGANEQFF
TRBJ2-6	TRBV7-2	CASSLGPASGANVLTF
TRBJ2-1	TRBV20-1	CSARGIQNNEQFF
TRBJ2-1	TRBV24-1	CATSAGGLAGVSEQFF
TRBJ2-2	TRBV10-3	CAILGPTNTGELFF